The rows below give T cell receptor beta chains drawn from one sample of a study of cytomegalovirus exposure and HLA in healthy donors. Produced via immunoSEQ multiplex PCR; TCRdb's table is partial and in-frame only. This sample yields about 230,000 clones, of which 85% are seen a single time; 1% to 1.5% belongs to the top ten. Sequencing used PBMCs. These receptors were obtained from a human donor in good health. The CDR3 runs from the conserved cysteine through the conserved F or W. The order of the fields is J gene, clone size, D gene, CDR3 length, V gene, CDR3 DNA, CDR3 protein. D genes are given only for firm matches. Not all rows give a size; the values are once, few, many and, for expanded clones, a class.

TRBJ2-2 NA NA 14 TRBV30 TGTGCCTGGAGTGCAAAACAGGGCGGCGGGGAGCTGTTTTTT CAWSAKQGGGELFF
TRBJ2-3 NA TRBD1 14 TRBV4-1 TGCGCCAGCAGCCCGGGACAGGGTACAGATACGCAGTATTTT CASSPGQGTDTQYF
TRBJ2-2 NA TRBD1 15 TRBV6-5 TGTGCCAGCAGCAAGGGACAGCCGAACACCGGGGAGCTGTTTTTT CASSKGQPNTGELFF
TRBJ2-7 NA TRBD2 18 TRBV4-1 TGCGCCAGCAGCCAGGGATTCTTTGGGGCTAGCGGGGCCTACGAGCAGTACTTC CASSQGFFGASGAYEQYF
TRBJ1-1 NA NA 13 TRBV2 TGTGCCAGCAGCGGCGGGTTGGACACTGAAGCTTTCTTT CASSGGLDTEAFF
TRBJ2-5 NA NA 13 TRBV5-4 TGTGCCAGCAGCTTGAATAGGAGAGAGACCCAGTACTTC CASSLNRRETQYF
TRBJ2-7 NA TRBD1 14 TRBV5-4 TGTGCCAGCAGCTCGACGGACAGGTCCTACGAGCAGTACTTC CASSSTDRSYEQYF
TRBJ1-2 NA NA 14 TRBV5-4 TGTGCCAGCAGCCCCGACATGTCCCGACGGGGCTACACCTTC CASSPDMSRRGYTF
TRBJ2-3 NA NA 14 TRBV6-1 TGTGCCAGCAGTGAAAATCGTCTTTCAGATACGCAGTATTTT CASSENRLSDTQYF
TRBJ1-1 NA NA 16 TRBV6-5 TGTGCCAGCAGTTACCTCGGGTCCACACCGAGCACTGAAGCTTTCTTT CASSYLGSTPSTEAFF
TRBJ2-3 few NA 16 TRBV7-8 TGTGCCAGCAGCTTAAGGGGTACGACTGGCACAGATACGCAGTATTTT CASSLRGTTGTDTQYF
TRBJ2-3 NA TRBD2 15 TRBV6-5 TGTGCCAGTTCTACTCTAGCGGGCCTAACAGATACGCAGTATTTT CASSTLAGLTDTQYF
TRBJ2-7 once TRBD1 15 TRBV11-2 TGTGCCAGCAGCCCATCCGGGACAGGGGATTACGAGCAGTACTTC CASSPSGTGDYEQYF
TRBJ2-2 NA NA 11 TRBV28 TGTGCCGGGGGGTATACCGGGGAGCTGTTTTTT CAGGYTGELFF
TRBJ2-6 NA TRBD1 19 TRBV7-9 TGTGCCAGCAGCATACCGAGGGGACAGTCTTACTCTGGGGCCAACGTCCTGACTTTC CASSIPRGQSYSGANVLTF
TRBJ1-5 few TRBD1 16 TRBV5-4 TGTGCCAGCAGCAACAATCCTCCGACAGGGAATCAGCCCCAGCATTTT CASSNNPPTGNQPQHF
TRBJ2-7 NA NA 15 TRBV11-2 TGTGCCAGCATCCGGGTGCGTGGGAGCTCCTACGAGCAGTACTTC CASIRVRGSSYEQYF
TRBJ2-7 few NA 15 TRBV7-9 TGTGCCAGCAGCTTAGCGACAGGTCGAACCTACGAGCAGTACTTC CASSLATGRTYEQYF
TRBJ2-7 NA NA 13 TRBV19 TGTGCCAGTAGTATGGGGCAGGGCGACGAGCAGTACTTC CASSMGQGDEQYF
TRBJ2-1 NA TRBD1 15 TRBV18 TGTGCCAGCTCGCAGCGAGGGACAGATTACAATGAGCAGTTCTTC CASSQRGTDYNEQFF
TRBJ2-5 NA NA 9 TRBV5-5 TGTGCCAACGAGGAGACCCAGTACTTC CANEETQYF
TRBJ2-7 NA NA 13 TRBV19 TGTGCCAGTAGTAGGGACTCCCGATATGAGCAGTACTTC CASSRDSRYEQYF
TRBJ1-5 NA NA 13 TRBV30 TGTGCCTGGAACCTTAGCCCCAATCAGCCCCAGCATTTT CAWNLSPNQPQHF
TRBJ2-7 NA NA 14 TRBV7-6 TGTGCCAGCAGCCCCTCTAGCGAGACCTACGAGCAGTACTTC CASSPSSETYEQYF
TRBJ2-2 NA NA 14 TRBV30 TGTGCCTCCCCGGCGGGCGGGAACACCGGGGAGCTGTTTTTT CASPAGGNTGELFF
TRBJ2-1 NA TRBD1 15 TRBV12-5 TGTGCTAGTGGCTCACCCGGGACAGGGTACAATGAGCAGTTCTTC CASGSPGTGYNEQFF
TRBJ1-4 few TRBD1 14 TRBV6-5 TGTGCCAGCAGCCTTGGAGGGACAGATGAAAAACTGTTTTTT CASSLGGTDEKLFF
TRBJ2-3 NA TRBD1 14 TRBV29-1 TGCAGCGTTAACCGGGACAGGGGGACAGATACGCAGTATTTT CSVNRDRGTDTQYF
TRBJ1-1 NA NA 15 TRBV6-5 TGTGCCAGCAGTTACGCGAGCCTGGGTGGCGGTGAAGCTTTCTTT CASSYASLGGGEAFF
TRBJ2-3 NA TRBD2 16 TRBV15 TGTGCCACCACCCCTTTTACGGGAGGGCAGGTAGATACGCAGTATTTT CATTPFTGGQVDTQYF
TRBJ2-7 NA TRBD2 17 TRBV18 TGTGCCAGCTCACCACCGCGAACGAGCGGGGGTACCTACGAGCAGTACTTC CASSPPRTSGGTYEQYF
TRBJ1-2 NA TRBD1 15 TRBV5-4 TGTGCCAGCAGCTTTTTGGGACAGGGGCACGGTGGCTACACCTTC CASSFLGQGHGGYTF
TRBJ2-1 NA TRBD2 13 TRBV30 TGTGCCGGGACTAGCGGGAGGGGCAATGAGCAGTTCTTC CAGTSGRGNEQFF
TRBJ1-5 NA NA 15 TRBV6-1 TGTGCCAGCAGTGAAGCTCGGGTGCTCAATCAGCCCCAGCATTTT CASSEARVLNQPQHF
TRBJ1-1 NA NA 14 TRBV7-9 TGTGCCAGCAGCTTAGGCCAGGTGAACACTGAAGCTTTCTTT CASSLGQVNTEAFF
TRBJ2-5 NA TRBD2 15 TRBV15 TGTGCCACCAGCGAAACCGGACTAGCGGGAGGAACCCAGTACTTC CATSETGLAGGTQYF
TRBJ1-5 NA TRBD1 14 TRBV30 TGTGCCTGGAAGGGACAGGGTCAAGATCAGCCCCAGCATTTT CAWKGQGQDQPQHF